Shown below are 3 T cell receptor beta chains from a single sample sequenced in a study of T cell changes during pregnancy in multiple sclerosis. The method was immunoSEQ multiplex PCR; TCRdb's version includes in-frame clones alone and lacks a portion of them. The sample carries some 80,000 clones, roughly nine tenths recorded once. Sequencing used peripheral blood, obtained in the first trimester of pregnancy. The receptors stem from a female donor in good health, enrolled as a control in a pregnancy study.

Only one count was recorded for this clone. CDR3 protein: CASSQRLAGGRDTQYF. DNA of the CDR3: TGTGCCAGCAGCCAAAGACTAGCGGGGGGGAGAGATACGCAGTATTTT. The V call is TRBV4-2, the J call TRBJ2-3; 14 nucleotides align to TRBD2. The CDR3 is 16 amino acids. Trimming took 2 bases from V and 5 from J; bases not matched to a gene: 3. The germline gives CDR1 LGHNA, CDR2 YNFKEQ.

This chain uses TRBV5-1 with TRBJ2-1; a possible D gene is TRBD2 (5 bases). From germline, CDR1 is SGHRS and CDR2 YFSETQ. The CDR3 sequence is 14 residues long. Trimming left V 4 bases short and J 2 bases short, with 10 bases between. The CDR3 sequence is CASSDERPYNEQFF. The CDR3 region has the DNA TGCGCCAGCAGCGATGAGCGGCCCTACAATGAGCAGTTCTTC.

The rearrangement joins TRBV4-2 to TRBJ2-1, with TRBD1 matching 8 bases. Germline values: CDR1 LGHNA, CDR2 YNFKEQ. The length of the CDR3 is 14 residues. J gave up 6 bases and V 1 base, and 2 bases lay outside the gene matches. The CDR3 DNA reads TGTGCCAGCAGCCAAGCCGGGACAGGCAATGAGCAGTTCTTC. Amino acid sequence: CASSQAGTGNEQFF.